Listed below are T cell receptor beta chains from one sample, sequenced in a study of blood T cell repertoires in COVID-19. Assay: immunoSEQ multiplex PCR; the TCRdb copy retains only in-frame clones and omits some. The table has around 240,000 clones, 70% to 90% seen once. The sample was PBMCs or T cells enriched from blood (not recorded which). The receptors were sampled from a woman aged 45-59 years who had recovered from COVID-19. The CDR3 runs from the conserved cysteine through the conserved F or W. A D gene is named only where the DNA matches it firmly. Part of the rows lack a size; the others show once, few, many or a class for expanded clones.

CDR3aa: CASSTSGSSYNEQFF
CDR3nt: TGTGCCAGCTCGACTAGCGGGAGCTCCTACAATGAGCAGTTCTTC
v_gene: TRBV18
abundance: .
d_gene: TRBD2
j_gene: TRBJ2-1

CDR3aa: CASSASYGTSGYNEQFF
CDR3nt: TGTGCCAGCAGCGCCAGCTACGGGACTAGCGGATACAATGAGCAGTTCTTC
v_gene: TRBV7-6
abundance: .
d_gene: TRBD2
j_gene: TRBJ2-1

CDR3aa: CASSQVAGASGYTF
CDR3nt: TGTGCCAGCAGCCAGGTGGCAGGGGCGAGCGGCTACACCTTC
v_gene: TRBV11-2
abundance: .
d_gene: .
j_gene: TRBJ1-2

CDR3aa: CASSYYRDRSYEQYF
CDR3nt: TGTGCCAGCAGTTACTACCGGGACAGATCCTACGAGCAGTACTTC
v_gene: TRBV6-5
abundance: .
d_gene: TRBD1
j_gene: TRBJ2-7

CDR3aa: CASSETGLYNEQFF
CDR3nt: TGTGCCAGCAGCGAGACTGGCCTCTACAATGAGCAGTTCTTC
v_gene: TRBV5-6
abundance: .
d_gene: .
j_gene: TRBJ2-1

CDR3aa: CASSMTGGVGNQPQHF
CDR3nt: TGTGCCAGCAGCATGACAGGGGGCGTAGGTAATCAGCCCCAGCATTTT
v_gene: TRBV5-8
abundance: .
d_gene: TRBD1
j_gene: TRBJ1-5

CDR3aa: CAIKRDSDTDTQYF
CDR3nt: TGTGCCATCAAAAGGGACTCCGACACAGATACGCAGTATTTT
v_gene: TRBV10-3
abundance: .
d_gene: .
j_gene: TRBJ2-3

CDR3aa: CASSLSRGIAKNIQYF
CDR3nt: TGTGCCAGCAGTTTATCGAGAGGGATTGCCAAAAACATTCAGTACTTC
v_gene: TRBV27
abundance: few
d_gene: .
j_gene: TRBJ2-4

CDR3aa: CASSIRVSAFF
CDR3nt: TGTGCCAGTAGTATCCGCGTCTCGGCTTTCTTT
v_gene: TRBV19
abundance: .
d_gene: .
j_gene: TRBJ1-1

CDR3aa: CATSRDLVSAYNEQFF
CDR3nt: TGTGCCACCAGCAGAGATCTGGTGAGTGCGTACAATGAGCAGTTCTTC
v_gene: TRBV15
abundance: .
d_gene: .
j_gene: TRBJ2-1

CDR3aa: CASSNLGRGGNEQFF
CDR3nt: TGTGCCAGTAGTAATTTGGGAAGAGGGGGCAATGAGCAGTTCTTC
v_gene: TRBV19
abundance: few
d_gene: .
j_gene: TRBJ2-1

CDR3aa: CASSRRLETAYEQYF
CDR3nt: TGCGCCAGCAGCCGCCGACTAGAGACAGCCTACGAGCAGTACTTC
v_gene: TRBV4-1
abundance: .
d_gene: .
j_gene: TRBJ2-7

CDR3aa: CASTPAGWGEAFF
CDR3nt: TGTGCCAGTACCCCGGCGGGGTGGGGTGAAGCTTTCTTT
v_gene: TRBV19
abundance: .
d_gene: .
j_gene: TRBJ1-1

CDR3aa: CAWSWDRGRNYEQYF
CDR3nt: TGTGCCTGGAGTTGGGACAGGGGCCGAAACTACGAGCAGTACTTC
v_gene: TRBV30
abundance: .
d_gene: TRBD1
j_gene: TRBJ2-7

CDR3aa: CASSLGQQIYNEQFF
CDR3nt: TGCGCCAGCAGCTTAGGACAGCAAATCTACAATGAGCAGTTCTTC
v_gene: TRBV5-1
abundance: .
d_gene: .
j_gene: TRBJ2-1

CDR3aa: CASRGSGSHNEQFF
CDR3nt: TGTGCCTCAAGGGGTAGCGGGTCCCACAATGAGCAGTTCTTC
v_gene: TRBV30
abundance: .
d_gene: TRBD2
j_gene: TRBJ2-1

CDR3aa: CASSPPGDNYNEQFF
CDR3nt: TGTGCCAGCTCACCACCCGGGGACAATTACAATGAGCAGTTCTTC
v_gene: TRBV18
abundance: .
d_gene: .
j_gene: TRBJ2-1

CDR3aa: CASSRTGHTEAFF
CDR3nt: TGTGCCAGCAGTCGGACAGGGCACACTGAAGCTTTCTTT
v_gene: TRBV6-5
abundance: .
d_gene: TRBD1
j_gene: TRBJ1-1

CDR3aa: CASSVAPESEQFF
CDR3nt: TGTGCCAGCAGCGTAGCTCCAGAATCTGAGCAGTTCTTC
v_gene: TRBV9
abundance: .
d_gene: .
j_gene: TRBJ2-1

CDR3aa: CASSVASLAVYEQFF
CDR3nt: TGTGCCAGCAGCGTAGCCTCACTAGCGGTCTATGAGCAGTTCTTC
v_gene: TRBV9
abundance: .
d_gene: TRBD2
j_gene: TRBJ2-1

CDR3aa: CASSQGVAGASTDTQYF
CDR3nt: TGTGCCAGCAGCCAAGGGGTGGCGGGAGCTAGCACAGATACGCAGTATTTT
v_gene: TRBV4-2
abundance: .
d_gene: TRBD2
j_gene: TRBJ2-3

CDR3aa: CATSRDINQPQHF
CDR3nt: TGTGCCACCAGCAGAGATATCAATCAGCCCCAGCATTTT
v_gene: TRBV15
abundance: .
d_gene: .
j_gene: TRBJ1-5

CDR3aa: CSASTTLVTGELFF
CDR3nt: TGCAGTGCTAGTACAACTCTAGTGACCGGGGAGCTGTTTTTT
v_gene: TRBV20-1
abundance: .
d_gene: .
j_gene: TRBJ2-2

CDR3aa: CASSLTTSGVNEQFF
CDR3nt: TGCGCCAGCAGTCTTACGACTAGCGGGGTCAATGAGCAGTTCTTC
v_gene: TRBV5-1
abundance: .
d_gene: TRBD2
j_gene: TRBJ2-1

CDR3aa: CASSPGDKAHEQYF
CDR3nt: TGTGCCAGCTCACCCGGGGACAAGGCCCACGAGCAGTACTTC
v_gene: TRBV18
abundance: .
d_gene: .
j_gene: TRBJ2-7

CDR3aa: CASSLAGTGGYEQYF
CDR3nt: TGTGCCAGCAGCTTAGCCGGGACAGGGGGCTACGAGCAGTACTTC
v_gene: TRBV7-8
abundance: .
d_gene: TRBD1
j_gene: TRBJ2-7

CDR3aa: CSARQGNGYTF
CDR3nt: TGCAGTGCCCGACAGGGCAATGGCTACACCTTC
v_gene: TRBV20-1
abundance: .
d_gene: TRBD1
j_gene: TRBJ1-2

CDR3aa: CASSILRISLHEAFF
CDR3nt: TGTGCCAGTAGTATATTGCGGATCTCCCTGCACGAAGCTTTCTTT
v_gene: TRBV19
abundance: .
d_gene: .
j_gene: TRBJ1-1

CDR3aa: CSASRRERYEQYF
CDR3nt: TGCAGTGCTAGTAGGCGGGAGCGCTACGAGCAGTACTTC
v_gene: TRBV20-1
abundance: .
d_gene: TRBD2
j_gene: TRBJ2-7

CDR3aa: CASSRGRGNTEQYF
CDR3nt: TGTGCCAGCAGTCGGGGGAGGGGAAATACCGAGCAGTACTTC
v_gene: TRBV7-2
abundance: once
d_gene: TRBD2
j_gene: TRBJ2-7

CDR3aa: CATSVEAGRTDTQYF
CDR3nt: TGTGCCACCTCAGTCGAGGCGGGAAGAACAGATACGCAGTATTTT
v_gene: TRBV19
abundance: few
d_gene: .
j_gene: TRBJ2-3

CDR3aa: CASSQPPGLATQETQYF
CDR3nt: TGCGCCAGCAGCCAACCCCCGGGACTAGCGACACAAGAGACCCAGTACTTC
v_gene: TRBV4-1
abundance: .
d_gene: TRBD2
j_gene: TRBJ2-5

CDR3aa: CASSLAPRGGTEAFF
CDR3nt: TGTGCCAGCAGCTTAGCTCCAAGGGGGGGCACTGAAGCTTTCTTT
v_gene: TRBV11-2
abundance: .
d_gene: .
j_gene: TRBJ1-1

CDR3aa: CATMGDRADTQYF
CDR3nt: TGTGCCACCATGGGAGACAGGGCAGATACGCAGTATTTT
v_gene: TRBV24-1
abundance: .
d_gene: TRBD1
j_gene: TRBJ2-3

CDR3aa: CASSPQPSRASGSEREFF
CDR3nt: TGCGCCAGCAGCCCGCAACCATCAAGGGCTAGCGGGAGCGAGAGGGAGTTCTTC
v_gene: TRBV5-1
abundance: .
d_gene: TRBD2
j_gene: TRBJ2-1

CDR3aa: CASSMTSGVYNEQFF
CDR3nt: TGCGCCAGCAGCATGACTAGCGGAGTCTACAATGAGCAGTTCTTC
v_gene: TRBV5-1
abundance: .
d_gene: TRBD2
j_gene: TRBJ2-1

CDR3aa: CASSFPPGQGKYGYTF
CDR3nt: TGTGCCAGCAGCTTTCCCCCGGGACAGGGAAAATATGGCTACACCTTC
v_gene: TRBV13
abundance: .
d_gene: TRBD1
j_gene: TRBJ1-2

CDR3aa: CASSSIQGAGYNEQFF
CDR3nt: TGTGCCAGCAGCTCAATTCAGGGGGCCGGCTACAATGAGCAGTTCTTC
v_gene: TRBV5-6
abundance: .
d_gene: TRBD1
j_gene: TRBJ2-1

CDR3aa: CASSPGGGLEQYF
CDR3nt: TGTGCCAGCAGCCCCGGGGGGGGGCTCGAGCAGTACTTC
v_gene: TRBV28
abundance: .
d_gene: TRBD2
j_gene: TRBJ2-7

CDR3aa: CASSPGGGRREQFF
CDR3nt: TGTGCCAGCAGCCCGGGCGGGGGGCGGCGAGAGCAGTTCTTC
v_gene: TRBV5-4
abundance: .
d_gene: TRBD2
j_gene: TRBJ2-1

CDR3aa: CASSGGWSGYTF
CDR3nt: TGTGCCAGCAGTGGGGGGTGGTCCGGCTACACCTTC
v_gene: TRBV27
abundance: .
d_gene: .
j_gene: TRBJ1-2

CDR3aa: CASSFQAGVSYEQYF
CDR3nt: TGTGCCAGCAGTTTCCAAGCGGGAGTCTCCTACGAGCAGTACTTC
v_gene: TRBV27
abundance: .
d_gene: TRBD2
j_gene: TRBJ2-7

CDR3aa: CASSQWDSPNAGELFF
CDR3nt: TGTGCCAGCAGCCAGTGGGACAGCCCTAACGCCGGGGAGCTGTTTTTT
v_gene: TRBV11-2
abundance: .
d_gene: TRBD1
j_gene: TRBJ2-2

CDR3aa: CASSVDGGFSGNTIYF
CDR3nt: TGTGCCAGCAGCGTAGACGGGGGGTTCTCTGGAAACACCATATATTTT
v_gene: TRBV9
abundance: .
d_gene: .
j_gene: TRBJ1-3

CDR3aa: CASSLQANYGYTF
CDR3nt: TGCGCCAGCAGCTTACAGGCTAACTATGGCTACACCTTC
v_gene: TRBV5-1
abundance: .
d_gene: .
j_gene: TRBJ1-2

CDR3aa: CASSLSYNEQFF
CDR3nt: TGTGCCAGCAGCCTTTCCTACAATGAGCAGTTCTTC
v_gene: TRBV5-4
abundance: .
d_gene: .
j_gene: TRBJ2-1

CDR3aa: CASSRTSGIVTQYF
CDR3nt: TGTGCCAGCAGCCGGACTAGCGGGATCGTGACCCAGTACTTC
v_gene: TRBV6-5
abundance: .
d_gene: TRBD2
j_gene: TRBJ2-5

CDR3aa: CASRADSYSGANVLTF
CDR3nt: TGTGCCAGCAGAGCGGACAGTTACTCTGGGGCCAACGTCCTGACTTTC
v_gene: TRBV28
abundance: .
d_gene: .
j_gene: TRBJ2-6

CDR3aa: CSAGGVLQETQYF
CDR3nt: TGCAGCGCCGGGGGGGTACTCCAAGAGACCCAGTACTTC
v_gene: TRBV29-1
abundance: .
d_gene: TRBD2
j_gene: TRBJ2-5

CDR3aa: CASKAGDFSGANVLTF
CDR3nt: TGTGCCAGCAAGGCGGGGGACTTCTCTGGGGCCAACGTCCTGACTTTC
v_gene: TRBV11-2
abundance: .
d_gene: TRBD2
j_gene: TRBJ2-6

CDR3aa: CASSLRGGGVTVEQFF
CDR3nt: TGTGCCAGCAGTTTAAGGGGGGGAGGGGTAACTGTTGAGCAGTTCTTC
v_gene: TRBV27
abundance: .
d_gene: .
j_gene: TRBJ2-1

CDR3aa: CASSFVEHNEQFF
CDR3nt: TGCGCCAGCAGCTTCGTGGAGCACAATGAGCAGTTCTTC
v_gene: TRBV5-1
abundance: .
d_gene: .
j_gene: TRBJ2-1